This T cell receptor (beta chain) was observed in a study of shared clonotypes between healthy human individuals. Findings of the study overall: Roughly 4.7% was the fraction of naive CD4 clonotypes found shared across four donors.

Some clones are missing from TCRdb's copy, which holds only in-frame ones; the method was immunoSEQ multiplex PCR. The data contain 500,000 to 700,000 clones, about 95% of them singletons. The naive CD8 subset, CD45RO-negative cells positively selected for CCR7, excluded terminally differentiated effector memory CD45RA+ cells. In the case of this clone: The antigen is undetermined.

Trimming took off 4 bases at V and 0 bases at J, with 16 bases between the two ends. The germline gives CDR1 MGHRA, CDR2 YSYEKL. The CDR3 length is 17 residues. The rearrangement uses TRBV4-1 and TRBJ1-3, with D possibly being TRBD1 (5 bases). This clonotype was sampled from a woman aged 25 to 39 in good health. Sequenced input: naive CD8+ T cells sorted from blood. CDR3: CASSPIGRGNSGNTIYF. The CDR3 nucleotides read TGCGCCAGCAGCCCGATTGGGCGGGGGAACTCTGGAAACACCATATATTTT.